The 14 T cell receptor beta chains below come from one sample, sequenced in a study of control samples from healthy donors and cancer patients. TCRdb keeps only in-frame clones here, not all; method: immunoSEQ multiplex PCR. Found here are 200,000 or so clones, about 94% of them singletons; the top ten hold approximately 1.4%. Source material: blood. These receptors were taken from a man between 45 and 60 years old in good health.

The CDR3 DNA follows: TGTGCCAGCAGTTCCACCTCTGACAGGGATGGTCAGGGCTACACCTTC. Encoded protein: CASSSTSDRDGQGYTF. The gene calls are TRBV28 and TRBJ1-2, with 7 bases that match TRBD1. CDR1 is MDHEN and CDR2 is SYDVKM in the germline V gene. The V and J ends lost 4 bases and 8 bases, in that order; junction bases with no gene match: 16. The CDR3 is 16 amino acids.

V is TRBV6-4 and J is TRBJ2-1; TRBD2 aligns across 7 bases. The CDR3 sequence is 14 residues long. Trimming removed 9 bases from V and 4 bases from J; junction bases left unmatched: 9. Germline CDR1 is MRHNA and CDR2 is SNTAGT. This CDR3 reads CASASSGAYNEQFF. The DNA of the CDR3 is TGTGCCAGTGCATCTAGCGGAGCATACAATGAGCAGTTCTTC.

The chain has TRBV6-6 and TRBJ2-5, with D perhaps given as TRBD1 or TRBD2 (5 bases each). The CDR3 totals 11 residues. CDR1 and CDR2 (germline): MNHNY, SVGAGI (reference sequence). With 4 bases removed from V and 11 bases from J, the gap between germline ends came to 11 bases. Here the CDR3 DNA reads TGTGCCAGCAGTTCCCAGGGAGCGCAGTACTTC. This codes for CASSSQGAQYF.

This chain links TRBV5-1 with TRBJ1-2; 7 bases match TRBD1. CDR1 is SGHRS, CDR2 YFSETQ, per germline. CDR3 length: 14 residues. V was pared by 0 bases and J by 7 bases, with 6 bases of the junction left unmatched. CDR3: CASSLEQGSAGYTF. CDR3 nucleotides: TGCGCCAGCAGCTTGGAACAGGGGTCCGCTGGCTACACCTTC.

The chain links TRBV7-2 to TRBJ2-3; 12 bases map to TRBD2. V lost 5 bases to trimming and J lost 1 base; unmatched junction nucleotides: 1. This CDR3 is 15 amino acids long. Germline V gives CDR1 SGHTA, CDR2 FQGNSA. CDR3 DNA sequence: TGTGCCAGCAGCCCTAGCGGGGGGGGCACAGATACGCAGTATTTT. Protein product: CASSPSGGGTDTQYF.

The chain joins TRBV5-1 to TRBJ1-2; maybe TRBD1 (6 bases). V was shortened by 5 bases and J by 1 base, with 12 bases between the two germline ends. There are 14 residues in the CDR3. Germline CDR1 SGHRS, CDR2 YFSETQ. In nucleotides, the CDR3 is TGCGCCAGCAGGAGGGGGGAAATTAACTATGGCTACACCTTC. Translating gives CASRRGEINYGYTF. Full variable domain (remainder filled in from reference TRBV5-1 and TRBJ1-2): KAGVTQTPRYLIKTRGQQVTLSCSPISGHRSVSWYQQTPGQGLQFLFEYFSETQRNKGNFPGRFSGRQFSNSRSEMNVSTLELGDSALYLCASRRGEINYGYTFGSGTRLTVV.

The rearrangement joins TRBV6-5 to TRBJ1-1, with D uncertain. Germline values: CDR1 MNHEY, CDR2 SVGAGI. The CDR3 sequence is 12 residues long. Deletions cut 4 bases from V and 3 bases from J, with 6 bases between. This CDR3 reads CASSSYDTEAFF. As DNA, the CDR3 is TGTGCCAGCAGTTCCTACGACACTGAAGCTTTCTTT.

The chain is built from TRBV15 and TRBJ2-2; D is ambiguous. CDR3 length: 13 residues. V was trimmed by 0 bases and J by 6 bases, leaving 5 bases between them. Looked up from germline, CDR1 is LNHNV and CDR2 is YYDKDF (reference sequence). DNA of the CDR3: TGTGCCACCAGCAGAGATTTCGCCGGGGAGCTGTTTTTT. Encoded protein: CATSRDFAGELFF.

This clone was seen a handful of times. The V and J genes are TRBV6-1 and TRBJ2-2, with 9 bases lining up with TRBD1. V dropped 0 bases and J dropped 7; count of bases not matched to a gene: 9. The CDR3 has 17 residues. Germline V gives CDR1 MNHNS, CDR2 SASEGT. In nucleotides, the CDR3 is TGTGCCAGCAGTGAAGCCGGGACAGGGATTATAGGCGGGGAGCTGTTTTTT. Its translation is CASSEAGTGIIGGELFF.

This chain uses TRBV24-1 with TRBJ1-5; D is uncertain. Germline V gene data show CDR1 as KGHDR and CDR2 as SFDVKD. With 0 bases removed from V and 7 bases from J, the gap between germline ends came to 9 bases. This CDR3 contains 14 residues. The CDR3 protein is CATSDLGMDQPQHF. The CDR3 coding sequence is TGTGCCACCAGTGATTTGGGGATGGACCAGCCCCAGCATTTT.

The chain carries TRBV10-1 and TRBJ2-2; D gene uncertain. Trimming removed 10 bases at V and 7 bases at J, with 16 bases between. The germline CDR1 and CDR2 sequences are WNHNN and SYGVQD (reference sequence). This CDR3 is 13 amino acids long. The CDR3 DNA reads TGCGCCACCAGAACAGAGGCGGACGGGGAGCTGTTTTTT. This gives the protein CATRTEADGELFF.

A single count supports this clone. The V and J genes are TRBV27 and TRBJ2-7; D perhaps matches TRBD2 (5 bases). The CDR3 spans 15 residues. V gave up 7 bases and J gave up 2 bases, with 18 bases separating them. Germline assignment: CDR1 MNHEY and CDR2 SMNVEV (reference sequence). The CDR3 coding sequence is TGTGCCAGCAACTCCCTGGCGGGCCAGACCTACGAGCAGTACTTC. As protein: CASNSLAGQTYEQYF.

A single count supports this clone. This sequence joins TRBV19 and TRBJ1-2; D is undetermined. The V gene lost 7 bases and the J gene lost 2 bases, with 23 bases spanning the gap. Germline V CDR1 and CDR2: LNHDA, SQIVND (reference sequence). This CDR3 has 17 amino acids. CDR3 in amino acids: CASTPERRTYANYGYTF. For the CDR3, the DNA is TGTGCCAGTACTCCAGAGCGAAGGACGTACGCCAACTATGGCTACACCTTC. Full variable domain (rest looked up from reference TRBV19 and TRBJ1-2): DGGITQSPKYLFRKEGQNVTLSCEQNLNHDAMYWYRQDPGQGLRLIYYSQIVNDFQKGDIAEGYSVSREKKESFPLTVTSAQKNPTAFYLCASTPERRTYANYGYTFGSGTRLTVV.

This chain uses TRBV7-2 with TRBJ2-7; a possible D gene is TRBD1 (6 bases). Germline V gene data show CDR1 as SGHTA and CDR2 as FQGNSA. The CDR3 extends over 16 amino acids. V lost 6 bases, J lost 1 base, and 19 bases lay in between. CDR3 DNA sequence: TGTGCCAGCAGTCCAGGGTGGGGGCAGGGGTCCTACGAGCAGTACTTC. Its translation: CASSPGWGQGSYEQYF.